Shown below are 9 T cell receptor beta chains from a single sample sequenced in a study of T cell responses to AZD1222 COVID-19 vaccine. Repertoires were generated with immunoSEQ multiplex PCR, while TCRdb's copy carries only in-frame clones and drops some. The sample has approximately 100,000 clones; roughly nine tenths are singletons. Sequenced material: peripheral blood, taken on day 0 of AZD1222 vaccination. The receptors originated from an adult in good health.

This clone showed up just once. This chain connects TRBV18 to TRBJ1-5, with TRBD1 matching over 7 bases. CDR1 KGHSH and CDR2 LQKENI come from the germline V gene. Trimming took 0 bases from V and 5 from J; bases not matched to a gene: 7. The CDR3 totals 16 residues. CDR3 protein: CASSPPGQRRDQPQHF. Here the CDR3 DNA reads TGTGCCAGCTCACCACCGGGACAGCGACGGGATCAGCCCCAGCATTTT. Full variable domain (missing parts from reference TRBV18 and TRBJ1-5): NAGVMQNPRHLVRRRGQEARLRCSPMKGHSHVYWYRQLPEEGLKFMVYLQKENIIDESGMPKERFSAEFPKEGPSILRIQQVVRGDSAAYFCASSPPGQRRDQPQHFGDGTRLSIL.

The chain has TRBV12-3 or TRBV12-4 and TRBJ2-5, with D perhaps TRBD2 (6 bases). CDR3 length equals 13 residues. V was shortened by 6 bases and J by 3 bases, with 11 bases between the two germline ends. The CDR3 is CASSSGLKETQYF. As DNA, the CDR3 is TGTGCCAGCAGCTCGGGACTCAAAGAGACCCAGTACTTC.

This clone was seen only once. This chain uses TRBV29-1 with TRBJ2-1; a weak D match, TRBD1 (6 bases). Per the germline V gene, CDR1 is SQVTM and CDR2 is ANQGSEA. V was trimmed by 6 bases and J by 4 bases, leaving 10 bases between them. This CDR3 has 12 amino acids. CDR3 loop: CSVGQNYNEQFF. In DNA form, the CDR3 reads TGCAGCGTCGGACAGAATTACAATGAGCAGTTCTTC.

V is TRBV4-2 and J is TRBJ2-7, with TRBD2 identical over 11 bases. J gave up 3 bases and V 2 bases, and 6 bases lay outside the gene matches. The CDR3 loop spans 16 amino acids. Germline V gives CDR1 LGHNA, CDR2 YNFKEQ. The CDR3 region has the DNA TGTGCCAGCAGCCAATACCTAGGGACTAGCGGCTACGAGCAGTACTTC. This sequence encodes CASSQYLGTSGYEQYF.

The rearrangement joins TRBV6-5 to TRBJ1-6, with 11 positions matching TRBD1. Per the germline V gene, CDR1 is MNHEY and CDR2 is SVGAGI. V shed 6 bases and J 10 bases; nucleotides not matched to a gene: 8. The CDR3 is 15 residues long. Here the CDR3 DNA reads TGTGCCAGCAGAGAGGGACAGGGGGTATGGTCACCCCTCCACTTT. Protein product: CASREGQGVWSPLHF.

CDR3 sequence: CASSHLGDGELFF. DNA for the CDR3: TGTGCCAGCAGCCATCTCGGAGACGGGGAGCTGTTTTTT. This chain joins TRBV3-1 (or the pseudogene TRBV3-2) and TRBJ2-2; no clear D gene. CDR1 and CDR2 (germline): LGHDT, YNNKEL (reference sequence). Between the trimmed V and J ends, which lost 3 bases and 7 bases, there was a span of 9 bases. The CDR3 has 13 amino acids.

The chain links TRBV6-1 to TRBJ2-3; D gene ambiguous. V was shortened by 4 bases and J by 2 bases, with 16 bases between the two germline ends. The germline V gene has CDR1 MNHNS and CDR2 SASEGT. The CDR3 runs to 16 residues. CDR3 loop: CASSAFGDRVTDTQYF. CDR3 bases: TGTGCCAGCAGTGCCTTTGGGGATAGAGTCACAGATACGCAGTATTTT.

The chain is built from TRBV4-1 and TRBJ2-1; 10 bases match TRBD2. With V trimmed by 0 bases and J by 9 bases, 5 bases remained unmatched. Germline CDR1 is MGHRA and CDR2 is YSYEKL. This CDR3 contains 15 residues. The CDR3 is CASSQELAGRGEQFF. CDR3 nucleotides: TGCGCCAGCAGCCAAGAACTAGCGGGAAGGGGTGAGCAGTTCTTC.

This chain joins TRBV5-4 and TRBJ1-1, with D unresolved. The CDR3 has 14 residues. Germline CDR1 is SGHNT and CDR2 is YYREEE (reference sequence). V was pared by 3 bases and J by 1 base, with 10 bases between. CDR3: CASSSYRGNTEAFF. The CDR3 coding sequence is TGTGCCAGCAGCTCGTACAGAGGGAACACTGAAGCTTTCTTT.